The source of this T cell receptor (beta chain) is a study of T-cell memory formation after mild COVID-19. Study context: Largely donor-specific sequence clusters came from a couple of donors. Overall study findings and caveats: Clones which contracted sat mainly in CM and EM if CD4+, and in EMRA if CD8+. Later expanders leaned toward CD4+, whereas clones contracting from day 15 to 85 were balanced CD4/CD8.

Employing constant-segment primers, 5'RACE generated TCR alpha and TCR beta cDNA libraries bearing sample barcodes and UMIs. TCRdb fed the 5' RACE reads into MiXCR, producing one record per CDR3 protein. The sample holds about 190,000 distinct CDR3 sequences, about 17% seen once. This clonotype came up many times. Its antigen is undetermined. V dropped 4 bases and J dropped 4 bases, with 5 bases sitting between them. This CDR3 has 11 amino acids. The V gene's germline CDR1 is GTSNPN and CDR2 SVGIG (reference sequence). The rearrangement joins TRBV30 to TRBJ2-1; D not resolved. The sequence was obtained from an adult woman who had mild COVID-19 (a few samples of this study predate the infection). Cell type and time point are not known. The sequencing sample was made of PBMCs or a T cell subset sorted from them (not recorded which). The CDR3 here is CAWTGYNEQFF. CDR3 bases: TGTGCCTGGACCGGGTACAATGAGCAGTTCTTC.